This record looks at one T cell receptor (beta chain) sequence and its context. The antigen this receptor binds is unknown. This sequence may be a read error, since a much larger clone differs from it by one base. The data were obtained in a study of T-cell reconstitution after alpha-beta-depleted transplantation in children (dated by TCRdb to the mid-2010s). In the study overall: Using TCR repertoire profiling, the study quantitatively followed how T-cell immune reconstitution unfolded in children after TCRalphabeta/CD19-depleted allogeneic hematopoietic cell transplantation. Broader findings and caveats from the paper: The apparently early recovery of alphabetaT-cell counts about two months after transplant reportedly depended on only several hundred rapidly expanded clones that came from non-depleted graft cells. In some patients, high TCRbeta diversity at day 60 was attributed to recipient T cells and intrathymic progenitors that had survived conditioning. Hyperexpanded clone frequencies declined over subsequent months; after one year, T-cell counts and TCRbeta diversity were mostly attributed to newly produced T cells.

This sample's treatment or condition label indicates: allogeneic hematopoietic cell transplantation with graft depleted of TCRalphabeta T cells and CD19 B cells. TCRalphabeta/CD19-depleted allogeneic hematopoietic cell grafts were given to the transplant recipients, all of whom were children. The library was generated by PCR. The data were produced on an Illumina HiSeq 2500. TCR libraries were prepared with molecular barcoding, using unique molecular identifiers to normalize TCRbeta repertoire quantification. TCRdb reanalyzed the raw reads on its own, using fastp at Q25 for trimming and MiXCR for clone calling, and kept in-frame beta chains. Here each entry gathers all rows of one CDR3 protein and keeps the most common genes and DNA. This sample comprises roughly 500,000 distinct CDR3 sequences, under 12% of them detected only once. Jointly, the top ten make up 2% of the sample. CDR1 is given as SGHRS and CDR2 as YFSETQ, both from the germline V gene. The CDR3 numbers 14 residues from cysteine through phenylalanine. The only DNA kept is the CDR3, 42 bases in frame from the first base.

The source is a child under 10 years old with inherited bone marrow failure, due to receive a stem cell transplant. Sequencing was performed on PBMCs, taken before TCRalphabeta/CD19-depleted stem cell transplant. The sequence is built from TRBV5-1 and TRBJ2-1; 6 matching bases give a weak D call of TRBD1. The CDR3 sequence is CASGLVQGHNEQFF. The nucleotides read TGCGCCAGCGGCTTGGTTCAGGGGCACAATGAGCAGTTCTTC.